This TCR beta chain comes out of a study of T-cell reconstitution after alpha-beta-depleted transplantation in children. This clonotype was seen a few times. The germline V gene has CDR1 SGHTA and CDR2 FQGNSA. After removal of 8 bases from V and 5 bases from J, the junction contained 5 bases not matched to a gene. CDR3 size: 13 residues. A library of TCRbeta sequences, prepared with unique molecular identifiers, was generated. Via MiXCR, TCRdb re-called the PCR reads, giving one row per CDR3 protein. The table records about 610,000 distinct CDR3 sequences, about 10% of them present only once. The chain is built from TRBV7-2 and TRBJ2-1; 8 nucleotides agree with TRBD2. Sequencing was performed on PBMCs from the stem cell graft donor, taken from the stem cell graft. The source is a human donor who donated a stem cell graft to a child with acute myeloid leukemia. The CDR3 sequence: CASAPGGDNEQFF. The CDR3 nucleotides are TGTGCCAGCGCCCCCGGGGGGGACAATGAGCAGTTCTTC.